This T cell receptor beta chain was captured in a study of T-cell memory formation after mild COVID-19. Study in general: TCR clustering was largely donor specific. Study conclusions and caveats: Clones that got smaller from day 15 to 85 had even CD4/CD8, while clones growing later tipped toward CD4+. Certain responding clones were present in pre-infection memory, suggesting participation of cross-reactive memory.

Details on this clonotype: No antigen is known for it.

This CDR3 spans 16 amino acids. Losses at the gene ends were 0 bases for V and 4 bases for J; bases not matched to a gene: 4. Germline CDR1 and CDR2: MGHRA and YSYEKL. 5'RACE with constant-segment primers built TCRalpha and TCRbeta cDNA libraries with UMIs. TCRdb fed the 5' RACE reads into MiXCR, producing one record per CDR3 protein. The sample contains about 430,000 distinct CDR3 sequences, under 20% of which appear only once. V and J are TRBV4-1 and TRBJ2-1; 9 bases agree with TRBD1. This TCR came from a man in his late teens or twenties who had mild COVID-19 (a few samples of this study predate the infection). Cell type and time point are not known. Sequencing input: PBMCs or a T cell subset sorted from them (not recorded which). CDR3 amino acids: CASSQDGGTGYNEQFF. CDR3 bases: TGCGCCAGCAGCCAAGATGGTGGGACAGGGTACAATGAGCAGTTCTTC.